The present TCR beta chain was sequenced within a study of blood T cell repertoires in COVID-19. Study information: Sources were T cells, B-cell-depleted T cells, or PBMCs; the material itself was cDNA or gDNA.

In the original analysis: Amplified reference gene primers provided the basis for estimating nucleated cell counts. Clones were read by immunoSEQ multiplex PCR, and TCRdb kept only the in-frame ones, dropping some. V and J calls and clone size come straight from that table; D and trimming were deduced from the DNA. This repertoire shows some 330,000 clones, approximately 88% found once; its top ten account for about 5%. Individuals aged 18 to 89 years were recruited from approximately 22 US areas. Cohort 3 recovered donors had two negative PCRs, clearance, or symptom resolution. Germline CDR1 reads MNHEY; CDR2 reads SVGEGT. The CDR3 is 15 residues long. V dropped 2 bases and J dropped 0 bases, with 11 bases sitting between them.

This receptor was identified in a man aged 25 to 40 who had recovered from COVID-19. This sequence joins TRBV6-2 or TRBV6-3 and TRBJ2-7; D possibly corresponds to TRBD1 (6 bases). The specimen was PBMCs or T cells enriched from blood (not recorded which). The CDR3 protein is CASSYKGQNSYEQYF. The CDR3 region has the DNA TGTGCCAGCAGTTACAAGGGACAAAACTCCTACGAGCAGTACTTC.